This TCR beta chain originates from a study of blood T cell repertoires in COVID-19. Study-wide context: Samples representing acute and convalescent COVID-19 were sourced from the United States, Italy and Spain. Nucleic acid was either cDNA or gDNA, and it came from T cells, B-cell-depleted T cells, or PBMCs.

Seattle participants joined during active infection and were tracked over time. As originally analysed: Reference gene primer amplification yielded estimated nucleated cell counts. This table comes from immunoSEQ multiplex PCR, and its TCRdb copy is limited to in-frame clones, with some not included. V, J and clone size derive from that table, while D and trimming were established from the DNA sequence. The sample has nearly 200,000 clones, approximately 80% seen once; the top ten hold approximately 0.97%. This CDR3 comprises 14 residues. CDR1 ENHRY and CDR2 SYGVKD come from the germline V gene. V lost 2 bases to trimming and J lost 8 bases, with 12 bases between them.

Source material: peripheral blood. The receptor's source is a man between 60 and 75 years old with COVID-19, enrolled during active disease. The rearrangement joins TRBV10-3 to TRBJ1-4; a weak D match, TRBD1 (5 bases). The CDR3 DNA is TGTGCCATCAGTGAGCAGGGCTCAGGGGAAAAACTGTTTTTT. It codes for CAISEQGSGEKLFF.